This T cell receptor (beta chain) stems from a study of shared T cell receptors in the human thymus. Using immunoSEQ multiplex PCR, the repertoire was profiled, and TCRdb retains in-frame clones only, with some absent. Of more than 550,000 clones in the sample, 80% to 90% were seen once. Trimming cost V 0 bases and J 11 bases; bases outside gene matches: 13. Germline V lookup: CDR1 SGHRS, CDR2 YFSETQ. The CDR3 runs to 16 residues. These data were likewise used in another study, on human thymus T cells.

The receptor's source is a girl in the first two years of life with a congenital heart defect. Sequencing was carried out using thymocytes. The genes are TRBV5-1 and TRBJ1-4, with 7 nucleotides matching TRBD1. Here the CDR3 reads CASSLGGERSGGKLFF. CDR3 DNA sequence: TGCGCCAGCAGCTTGGGAGGGGAACGATCAGGGGGGAAACTGTTTTTT. The complete variable domain, with remaining parts taken from reference TRBV5-1 and TRBJ1-4, reads KAGVTQTPRYLIKTRGQQVTLSCSPISGHRSVSWYQQTPGQGLQFLFEYFSETQRNKGNFPGRFSGRQFSNSRSEMNVSTLELGDSALYLCASSLGGERSGGKLFFGSGTQLSVL.